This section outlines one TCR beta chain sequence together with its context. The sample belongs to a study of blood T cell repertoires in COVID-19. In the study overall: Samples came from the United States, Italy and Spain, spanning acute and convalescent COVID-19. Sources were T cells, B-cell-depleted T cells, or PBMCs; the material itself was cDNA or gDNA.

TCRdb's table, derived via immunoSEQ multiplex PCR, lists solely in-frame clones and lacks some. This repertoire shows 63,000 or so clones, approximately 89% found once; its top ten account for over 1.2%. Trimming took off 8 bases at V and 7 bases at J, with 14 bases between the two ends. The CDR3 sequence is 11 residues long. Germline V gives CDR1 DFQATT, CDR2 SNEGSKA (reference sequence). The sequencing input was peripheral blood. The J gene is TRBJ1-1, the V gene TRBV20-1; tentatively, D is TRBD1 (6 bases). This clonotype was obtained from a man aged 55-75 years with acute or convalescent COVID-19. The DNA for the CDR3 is TGCAGTTCGATTAGGACAGATGAAGCTTTCTTT. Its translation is CSSIRTDEAFF.